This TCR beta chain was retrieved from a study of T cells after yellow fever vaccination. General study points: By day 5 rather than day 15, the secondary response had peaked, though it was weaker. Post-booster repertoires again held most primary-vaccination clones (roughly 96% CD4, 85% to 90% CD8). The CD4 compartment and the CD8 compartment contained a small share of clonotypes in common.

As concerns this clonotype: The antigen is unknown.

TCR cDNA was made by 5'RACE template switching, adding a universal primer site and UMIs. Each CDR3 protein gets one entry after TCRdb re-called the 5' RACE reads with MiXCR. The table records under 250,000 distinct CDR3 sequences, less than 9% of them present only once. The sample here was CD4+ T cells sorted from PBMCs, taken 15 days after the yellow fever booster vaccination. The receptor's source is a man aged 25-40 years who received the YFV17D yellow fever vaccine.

CDR3 in amino acids: CASSLAAGYGYTF. The CDR3 nucleotides are TGTGCCAGCAGCTTAGCGGCAGGGTATGGCTACACCTTC. This sequence joins TRBV7-9 and TRBJ1-2; weak D call: TRBD1 (5 bases). V lost 0 bases to trimming and J lost 5 bases, with 7 bases between them. In germline, CDR1 is SEHNR, CDR2 FQNEAQ (reference sequence). The CDR3 is made up of 13 amino acids.